A few counts support the clone carrying this T cell receptor (beta chain). Its antigen is undetermined. The data originate from a study of post-analysis software for immune sequencing data. Overall study results and limits: The normalized Chao1 diversity of multiple sclerosis patients was significantly lower than that of controls. Comparison of patients with controls showed roughly five TRBV segments more frequent in patients, TRBV5-6, TRBV5-1 and TRBV20-1 among them.

The TCR beta cDNA libraries contained unique molecular identifiers. Using its own MiXCR run on the PCR reads, TCRdb lists one record per CDR3 protein. Among over 150,000 distinct CDR3 sequences listed, about 37% were seen once. Germline CDR1 reads MDHEN; CDR2 reads SYDVKM. Trimming removed 3 bases at V and 3 bases at J, with 21 bases between. The CDR3 covers 18 residues. The sample was blood, taken after autologous hematopoietic stem cell transplantation. The chain joins TRBV28 to TRBJ1-5; D may be TRBD1 (5 bases). The TCR originated in a girl between 10 and 17 years old with multiple sclerosis. The CDR3, as DNA: TGTGCCAGCAGTTTGCCCCCCCTCGGTGACGGACACAATCAGCCCCAGCATTTT. Amino acids: CASSLPPLGDGHNQPQHF.